This T cell receptor beta chain originates from a study of T cell responses to AZD1222 COVID-19 vaccine. With respect to this clone: What it binds is unknown. Other nucleotide sequences in the sample specify the same CDR3.

Analyses pooled second doses at about 4 or about 12 weeks. Regarding the study as a whole: Only a handful of people who got AZD1222 tested seropositive at baseline. Clonal diversity was possibly underestimated; the donors were predominantly white British and more often female.

TCRdb's table, derived via immunoSEQ multiplex PCR, lists solely in-frame clones and lacks some. Of 100,000 to 150,000 clones in the sample, 91% were seen once. The V end lost 3 bases, the J end lost 3 bases, and 8 bases lay between the germline ends. The CDR3 length is 13 residues. CDR1 and CDR2 from the germline V gene are KGHSH and LQKENI. The clonotype originates from an adult who received the AZD1222 COVID-19 vaccine. V gene TRBV18 combines with J gene TRBJ1-1; tentative D call: TRBD1 (5 bases). The sequencing here drew on peripheral blood, taken 28 days after the second AZD1222 dose. CDR3 in DNA: TGTGCCAGCTCACCGGGGGAGGACACTGAAGCTTTCTTT. This encodes CASSPGEDTEAFF.